This TCR beta chain was profiled in a study of blood T cell repertoires in COVID-19. This CDR3 region has 14 residues. Germline V gives CDR1 SGDLS, CDR2 YYNGEE. J was trimmed by 7 bases and V by 2 bases; bases with no gene match: 2. Per the original methods: How many nucleated cells were present was estimated from reference gene primer amplification. Data came from immunoSEQ multiplex PCR; TCRdb stores just in-frame clones and leaves some out. The DNA was the basis for D and trimming; V, J and clone size are from that table. The sample contains tens of thousands of clones, about 82% of which appear only once.

The genes are TRBV9 and TRBJ1-6; 8 nucleotides match TRBD1. Sequencing was carried out using peripheral blood. This TCR came from a man aged 45-65 years with active COVID-19. This CDR3 reads CASSVNRGNSPLHF. Written as DNA, the CDR3 is TGTGCCAGCAGCGTTAACAGGGGGAATTCACCCCTCCACTTT.